This is a list of T cell receptor beta chains from one sample in a study of HIV-infected children after antiretroviral therapy interruption. In TCRdb, the 3' RACE reads were re-called with MiXCR into one record per CDR3 protein. The profile covers some 40,000 distinct CDR3 sequences, with approximately 7% appearing a single time and approximately 0.97% taken by the ten largest. Material: CD45RA+ CD4+ T cells from PBMCs, pooled from several time points, obtained from a donor given antiretroviral therapy, either interrupted or continuous. The receptor set was obtained from a pool of human donors with HIV. The CDR3 runs from the conserved cysteine through the conserved F or W. The order of the fields is clone size, J gene, V gene, D gene, CDR3 DNA, CDR3 protein. A D gene is named only where the DNA matches it firmly. Clone sizes are given selectively: once, few, many, or a class where the clone is expanded.

many,TRBJ2-5,TRBV4-2,TRBD1,TGTGCCAGCAGCCAAGATCGCGGGACAGGGATCGGGGAGACCCAGTACTTC,CASSQDRGTGIGETQYF
many,TRBJ1-3,TRBV14,NA,TGTGCCAGCAGCCAAGTAGTGGGGCACGGAAACACCATATATTTT,CASSQVVGHGNTIYF
NA,TRBJ2-1,TRBV7-9,TRBD1,TGTGCCAGCAGCTTGAACAGGGGAGCCTACAATGAGCAGTTCTTC,CASSLNRGAYNEQFF
few,TRBJ1-3,TRBV3-1,NA,TGTGCCAGCAGCCTCGGAAACACCATATATTTT,CASSLGNTIYF
many,TRBJ2-1,TRBV12-5,TRBD2,TGTGCTAGTGCCCCGCGGGGGAAGGATGAGCAGTTCTTC,CASAPRGKDEQFF
many,TRBJ2-1,TRBV24-1,TRBD1,TGTGCCACCAGTGATATCCGGGACAGGTCCAATGAGCAGTTCTTC,CATSDIRDRSNEQFF
many,TRBJ1-5,TRBV6-1,NA,TGTGCCAGCAGTAAAGGCCTTAATCAGCCCCAGCATTTT,CASSKGLNQPQHF
many,TRBJ2-7,TRBV2,TRBD1,TGTGCCAGCAGTTCACAGGGGGCGCAGGAACAGTACTTC,CASSSQGAQEQYF
many,TRBJ1-5,TRBV7-2,NA,TGTGCCAGCAGCTTACAGGGTCGCAATCAGCCCCAGCATTTT,CASSLQGRNQPQHF
many,TRBJ2-6,TRBV28,NA,TGTGCCAGCAGTTTATCAACCTCTGGGGCCAACGTCCTGACTTTC,CASSLSTSGANVLTF
medium-sized,TRBJ2-5,TRBV21-1,NA,TGTGCCAGCAGTCCGGACTGGGGGGGCGAAGACACCCAGTACTTT,CASSPDWGGEDTQYF
many,TRBJ2-4,TRBV12-3/TRBV12-4,NA,TGTGCCAGCAGTTTAGTCCCTAGTGGTTTGGCCAAAAACATTCAGTACTTC,CASSLVPSGLAKNIQYF
NA,TRBJ2-4,TRBV5-1,NA,TGCGCCAGCAGCAGTACGGACGGGGCCAAAAACATTCAGTACTTC,CASSSTDGAKNIQYF
NA,TRBJ2-6,TRBV28,NA,TGTGCCAGCAGTTTTGTCAGCTCTGGGGCCAACGTCCTGACTTTC,CASSFVSSGANVLTF
medium-sized,TRBJ2-7,TRBV20-1,TRBD2,TGCAGTGCTAGTGGGACTAGCGGGAACTCCTACGAGCAGTACTTC,CSASGTSGNSYEQYF
many,TRBJ2-7,TRBV12-3/TRBV12-4,NA,TGTGCCAGCAGCCGGGGCGGGAACGGCCCCTACGAGCAGTACTTC,CASSRGGNGPYEQYF
NA,TRBJ2-1,TRBV6-6,NA,TGTGCCAGCGGTTACGCAGACTATGCTGAGCAGTTCTTC,CASGYADYAEQFF
many,TRBJ2-7,TRBV28,NA,TGTGCTAGCAGTACCACTGGGGGGCCTTATGAACAGTACTTC,CASSTTGGPYEQYF
few,TRBJ2-5,TRBV20-1,TRBD2,TGCAGTGCGCGGACTAGCGGGGAGGAGACCCAGTACTTC,CSARTSGEETQYF
NA,TRBJ1-2,TRBV27,NA,TGTGCCAGCAGTTTTTTTCATTCTACAGCCAACTATGGCTACACCTTC,CASSFFHSTANYGYTF
few,TRBJ2-2,TRBV5-1,NA,TGCGCCAGCAGCTTGGGGGTGCAGGACACCGGGGAGCTGTTTTTT,CASSLGVQDTGELFF
many,TRBJ2-1,TRBV15,NA,TGTGCCACCAGCAGGGAGGACCGGCCTCGGAATGAGCAGTTCTTC,CATSREDRPRNEQFF
many,TRBJ2-7,TRBV12-3/TRBV12-4,TRBD1,TGTGCCAGCAGAGGACAGGGTTCTCTCTACGAGCAGTACTTC,CASRGQGSLYEQYF
many,TRBJ2-2,TRBV4-1,TRBD2,TGCGCCAGCAGCCAGGGGGCTAGCGGGAGCCCCGGGGAGCTGTTTTTT,CASSQGASGSPGELFF
many,TRBJ2-1,TRBV7-9,NA,TGTGCCAGCAGTTCTCGACTAAGCGCGAAGTATGAGCAGTTCTTC,CASSSRLSAKYEQFF
many,TRBJ2-7,TRBV28,TRBD1,TGTGCCAGCAGTTCCGGAATTGGGACAGGGGGCTTGAGCTCCTACGAGCAGTACTTC,CASSSGIGTGGLSSYEQYF
many,TRBJ2-4,TRBV6-1,TRBD2,TGTGCCAGCAGTGAACCGGGACTAGCGGGAGAGGGCATTCAGTACTTC,CASSEPGLAGEGIQYF
many,TRBJ2-1,TRBV7-8,NA,TGTGCCAGCAGCGAGTTCAGGGAACATGATGAGCAGTTCTTC,CASSEFREHDEQFF
NA,TRBJ2-7,TRBV12-3/TRBV12-4,NA,TGTGCCAGCAGTCTCTCGACAGGAGCCTACGAGCAGTACTTC,CASSLSTGAYEQYF
many,TRBJ2-2,TRBV4-2,NA,TGTGCCAGCAGCCCGCCCCGGAGCGGGGAGCTGTTTTTT,CASSPPRSGELFF
many,TRBJ2-4,TRBV23-1,NA,TGCGCCAGCATAAAGATGAGGGGAGCCAAAAACATTCAGTACTTC,CASIKMRGAKNIQYF
few,TRBJ2-7,TRBV2,TRBD2,TGTGCCAGCAGTGGGCCGACTAGCGGGAGTATAAAAAGGTTCTACGGGTACTTC,CASSGPTSGSIKRFYGYF
NA,TRBJ2-6,TRBV27,NA,TGTGCCAGCAGCCCCGCGTGGGCAGGGGAGGTCTCTGGGGCCAACGTCCTGACTTTC,CASSPAWAGEVSGANVLTF
many,TRBJ1-2,TRBV7-9,TRBD1,TGTGCCAGCAGCTCATCGGGACAGGGGTTCGTGGGCTATGGCTACACCTTC,CASSSSGQGFVGYGYTF
many,TRBJ2-5,TRBV19,TRBD1,TGTGCCAGTAGTAGGGACAGGGTTTCCCAAGAGACCCAGTACTTC,CASSRDRVSQETQYF
many,TRBJ1-5,TRBV6-1,NA,TGTGCCAGCAGTGAATACGGACATCAGCCCCAGCATTTT,CASSEYGHQPQHF
NA,TRBJ1-1,TRBV29-1,NA,TGCAGCGTTGAACCACTTACCGCGGTCAGGGGAGGGACTGAAGCTTTCTTT,CSVEPLTAVRGGTEAFF
many,TRBJ1-1,TRBV14,NA,TGTGCCAGCAGCCAAGAGATAGGCCTGACTGAAGCTTTCTTT,CASSQEIGLTEAFF
many,TRBJ2-1,TRBV7-2,NA,TGTGCCAGCAGCGTTCAGAGCTCCTACAATGAGCAGTTCTTC,CASSVQSSYNEQFF
many,TRBJ1-4,TRBV23-1,NA,TGCGGACAGGTCGAAAAACTGTTTTTT,CGQVEKLFF
NA,TRBJ1-5,TRBV28,NA,TGTGCCAGCAGTTTCCAGTACAATCAGCCCCAGCATTTT,CASSFQYNQPQHF